Reported below is one T cell receptor (beta chain). One junction end disagrees with the germline gene, perhaps due to a read error. Germline CDR1 reads SSHAT; CDR2 reads FNYEAQ (reference sequence). This CDR3 spans 14 amino acids. Tens of thousands of T cell genomes, or around 300 ng DNA, went into unsorted PBMC replicate PCRs. Profiled with immunoSEQ multiplex PCR; TCRdb holds only in-frame clones, not every one. The sample records hundreds of thousands of clones, 75% to 85% being singletons. The sample originates from a study of shared clonotypes between healthy human individuals. The sample was PBMCs. V and J are TRBV7-7 and TRBJ1-4; D ambiguous. This TCR was sampled from a woman between 35 and 50 years old in good health. Some clones in this sample may be carry-over from other donors' samples. The CDR3 DNA follows: TGTGCTAGCAGCCGCGGAGGGACTAATGAAAAACTGTTTTTT. It is translated as CASSRGGTNEKLFF.